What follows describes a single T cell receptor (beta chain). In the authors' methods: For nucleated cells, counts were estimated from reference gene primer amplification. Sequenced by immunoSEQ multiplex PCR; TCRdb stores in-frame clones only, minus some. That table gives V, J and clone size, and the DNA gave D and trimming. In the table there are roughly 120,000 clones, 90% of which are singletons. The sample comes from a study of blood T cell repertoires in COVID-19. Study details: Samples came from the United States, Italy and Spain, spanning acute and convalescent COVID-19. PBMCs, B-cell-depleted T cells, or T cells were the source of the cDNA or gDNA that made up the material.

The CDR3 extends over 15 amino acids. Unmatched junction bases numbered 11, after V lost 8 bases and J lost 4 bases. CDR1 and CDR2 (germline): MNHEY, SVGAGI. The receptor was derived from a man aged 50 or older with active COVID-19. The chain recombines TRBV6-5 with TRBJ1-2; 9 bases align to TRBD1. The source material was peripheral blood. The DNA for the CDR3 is TGTGCCAGCGGGGTTCACAGGGGGCGCGGCTATGGCTACACCTTC. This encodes CASGVHRGRGYGYTF.